The text below deals with one T cell receptor (beta chain). This clone's antigen is unknown. No base quality information exists; no much larger clone differs at one position. The CDR1 and CDR2 encoded by the germline V gene are SGHAT and FQNNGV. The CDR3 spans 16 residues, from the cysteine through the phenylalanine. Only CDR3 DNA remains: 48 bases, in frame from the first base. The trim is 5 bases for V and 4 bases for J, with a gap of 18 bases between the germline ends. The entry originates in a study of T cell repertoires in ileal Crohn's disease (dated by TCRdb to the late 2010s). About the study as a whole: The median duration of disease was approximately eight years, and at the time of surgery approximately 33% of patients were active smokers. Every patient underwent surgery because of a complication, which was stricturing disease in approximately 61% of cases and penetrating disease in about 39%. Running in parallel with the study was a multicentre cohort set up to find predictors of early endoscopic recurrence following ileocolonic resection. A prospective multicentre cohort supplied the 50 or so Crohn's disease patients whose TCR repertoires were analysed. Postoperative therapy was given to about half of the patients, with thiopurines administered to about ten patients and anti-TNF agents administered to under 20 patients. Endoscopic postoperative recurrence was defined by a Rutgeerts score above i0. A total of 170 or so mucosal samples from approximately 60 patients were sequenced, with samples obtained at several locations on the surgical specimen and at postoperative endoscopy.

Five hundred nanograms of biopsy DNA per sample were submitted for commercial TCRB immunosequencing. CDR3 regions were amplified from genomic DNA by Adaptive Biotechnology using a two-step, amplification bias-controlled multiplex PCR. Primers for every V and J gene segment were used in the first PCR, and barcodes and Illumina adapters were added in the second PCR. An Illumina instrument was used to sequence the CDR3 libraries. Concerning the study's data processing: The analysis used both the pipelines supplied by the vendor and custom analysis of the raw data in R/Bioconductor with R version 3.3.0. Clonality, ranging from 0 to 1, was calculated as the inverse of the normalised Shannon entropy of all productive clones. The repertoire share taken up by the top 100 clones defined high-frequency clones, and only clones that passed a 95% confidence test were kept. The Simpson index measured repertoire diversity, and the Morisita-Horn index measured overlap between samples. The table comes from immuneACCESS by way of TCRdb, which keeps in-frame sequences with V and J called. Part of the clones is missing from these tables; in studies checked, under half for an unresolved V gene and the rest for unknown reasons. Clone size and V and J calls were adopted from that table, with D and trimming inferred from the DNA. The table for this sample lists some 4,600 clones; roughly 74% of them were counted only once. The top ten clonotypes cover 20% to 25% of the sample.

Study-wide findings and limitations: A significantly higher proportion of clonal expansions was observed in active smokers at surgery than in non-smokers (approximately 26% vs 20%, p=0.02). Only a subgroup of patients, of unstated size, had mucosal CD4 and CD8 T cells sorted and sequenced. Higher percentages of high-frequency clones at the time of surgery were linked to endoscopic recurrence, and every patient with clonality above 26.8% (18/57) had recurrence. More high-frequency clones were carried by sorted CD8 T cells than by CD4 T cells, suggesting that mucosal expansions were mainly CD8.

Adults with ileal or ileocolonic Crohn's disease and an indication for ileocolonic resection were eligible for inclusion. Before DNA extraction, whole ileal mucosal biopsies were kept frozen at -80 degrees C. Genomic DNA was extracted from frozen whole biopsies with a TRizol-based method and quantified on a NanoDrop 2000 spectrophotometer. This TCR derives from an adult with Crohn's disease. The material sequenced was ileal tissue. The sequence is built from TRBV11-2 and TRBJ2-1; the D segment could be TRBD2, given 6 matching bases. The CDR3 region: CASSPFGGGDYNEQFF. The nucleotide sequence is TGTGCCAGCAGCCCTTTCGGGGGTGGGGATTACAATGAGCAGTTCTTC.